In this sample, the clone carrying this T cell receptor (beta chain) turned up a few times. The antigen is not known. This sample is part of a study of regulatory T cells in long-lasting Graves disease. Study-wide results and caveats: Not thyroid tissue but only peripheral blood was studied. Newly diagnosed Graves' patients exceeded persistent ones in TCR diversity.

Investigators prepared the TCR beta libraries by applying iRepertoire HTBI primers and Arm-PCR of CDR3 regions. TCRdb processed the multiplex PCR reads anew with MiXCR; each CDR3 protein has one entry. Counted here are under 250,000 distinct CDR3 sequences, about 19% occurring once; the ten biggest clones make up about 15%. Time point specified: newly diagnosed GD, antithyroid drugs for less than 3 months. Generation of the TCR library employed RNA extracted from PBMCs. The receptor's source is a female donor with Graves disease. This material consisted of peripheral blood mononuclear cells (PBMCs), taken at new diagnosis, from a patient treated with antithyroid drugs.

In DNA form, the CDR3 reads TGTGCCAGCAGCTTCGTATGGAAAGGTGGGACTGAAGCTTTCTTT. Its translation: CASSFVWKGGTEAFF. The chain couples TRBV5-6 to TRBJ1-1; D uncertain. Germline V gene lookup returns CDR1 SGHDT and CDR2 YYEEEE. The CDR3 loop spans 15 amino acids. V was cut by 2 bases and J by 5 bases, with 16 bases left in between.